The clone carrying this T cell receptor (beta chain) is labeled medium-sized. Germline V lookup: CDR1 MNHEY, CDR2 SVGAGI. The CDR3 runs to 16 residues. Losses at the gene ends were 4 bases for V and 3 bases for J; bases not matched to a gene: 5. These data originate in a study of cytomegalovirus exposure and HLA in healthy donors. This cohort consisted of healthy bone marrow donors. Vbeta (60) and Jbeta (13) primers were used in the PCR. TCRdb keeps only in-frame clones here, not all; method: immunoSEQ multiplex PCR. Of over 130,000 clones listed, roughly 63% were seen once; the top ten hold 6% to 8.5%.

The TCR comes from a woman aged 55-70 years in good health and CMV-seropositive. Material: PBMCs. The chain employs TRBV6-5 and TRBJ2-1, with 11 bases fitting TRBD2. CDR3 nucleotide sequence: TGTGCCAGCAGTTCGGCACTAGCGGGAGACTACAATGAGCAGTTCTTC. This encodes CASSSALAGDYNEQFF.